Each of the 6 T cell receptor beta chains below was sequenced from the same sample in a study of shared clonotypes between healthy human individuals. TCRdb's copy holds only in-frame clones and misses some; the assay was immunoSEQ multiplex PCR. The sample records about 560,000 clones, about 80% being singletons. Sequencing used PBMCs. All receptors derive from a woman between 40 and 55 years old in good health. Some clones in this sample may be carry-over from other donors' samples.

The chain recombines TRBV18 with TRBJ2-3; the match to TRBD1 covers 7 bases. CDR1 is KGHSH and CDR2 is LQKENI in the germline V gene. Germline trimming cut 3 bases from V and 4 bases from J; bases unmatched to any gene: 7. The CDR3 runs 15 residues. The CDR3 sequence: CASSPRQGVADTQYF. The DNA of the CDR3 is TGTGCCAGCTCACCCCGCCAGGGGGTGGCAGATACGCAGTATTTT.

The V gene is TRBV7-9, the J gene TRBJ2-1, with TRBD2 as a possible D gene (6 bases). The CDR3 runs 16 residues. V gave up 5 bases and J gave up 4 bases, with 18 bases separating them. Germline V gene sequence: CDR1 SEHNR, CDR2 FQNEAQ (reference sequence). CDR3 loop: CASSLGQGLPYNEQFF. CDR3 in DNA: TGTGCCAGCAGCCTTGGGCAGGGACTCCCGTACAATGAGCAGTTCTTC.

V usage is TRBV7-9 and J usage is TRBJ2-3; 7 positions match TRBD2. The CDR3 loop spans 16 amino acids. After removal of 5 bases from V and 0 bases from J, the junction contained 8 bases not matched to a gene. Per germline, CDR1 SEHNR and CDR2 FQNEAQ (reference sequence). Here the CDR3 DNA reads TGTGCCAGCAGCCCGTCACTAGCGAGGAGCACAGATACGCAGTATTTT. This codes for CASSPSLARSTDTQYF.

Of note for this clone: This may stem from a read error, because a much larger clone lies one nucleotide away. The J gene is TRBJ2-7, the V gene TRBV2; TRBD1 matches at 12 bases. The J segment lost 2 bases and the V segment lost 6 bases, leaving 11 bases of the junction unmatched. Looked up from germline, CDR1 is SNHLY and CDR2 is FYNNEI. CDR3 length equals 17 residues. As DNA, the CDR3 is TGTGCCAGCAGGACTGGGACAGGGGGCGCAATACCCTACGAGCAGTACTTC. Protein: CASRTGTGGAIPYEQYF. The full variable domain, with the rest looked up from reference TRBV2 and TRBJ2-7, is EPEVTQTPSHQVTQMGQEVILRCVPISNHLYFYWYRQILGQKVEFLVSFYNNEISEKSEIFDDQFSVERPDGSNFTLKIRSTKLEDSAMYFCASRTGTGGAIPYEQYFGPGTRLTVT.

This chain uses TRBV9 with TRBJ2-1; 9 bases agree with TRBD1. This CDR3 has 16 residues. With 3 bases clipped from V and 1 base from J, the junction kept 5 bases outside the gene matches. Per the germline V gene, CDR1 is SGDLS and CDR2 is YYNGEE. For the CDR3, the DNA is TGTGCCAGCAGCGCGGGGACAGGGCGGTCCTACAATGAGCAGTTCTTC. Protein sequence: CASSAGTGRSYNEQFF.

The chain recombines TRBV6-1 with TRBJ2-5; D tentatively reads TRBD1 or TRBD2 (6 bases each). V lost 5 bases, J lost 5 bases, and 15 bases lay in between. The CDR3 totals 14 residues. CDR1 and CDR2 from the germline V gene are MNHNS and SASEGT. As DNA, the CDR3 is TGTGCCAGCAGTAAGGTGGGGGGCGGGGAGACCCAGTACTTC. Translated: CASSKVGGGETQYF.